This T cell receptor (beta chain) is from a study of blood T cell repertoires in COVID-19 (TCRdb year 2020). Regarding the complete study: Collaborator samples came from the United States, Italy and Spain and covered acute and convalescent phases of COVID-19. The prospective study material was composed of cDNA or gDNA derived from T cells, B-cell-depleted T cells, or PBMCs. The dataset comprised deeply sampled blood TCRbeta repertoires from subjects exposed to, actively infected with, or recovered from COVID-19. The repertoires were released in a freely available public database intended as a resource for research on the immune response to SARS-CoV-2. Samples were obtained from the ongoing ImmuneRACE study (first 160 participants) and from 950 to 1,500 subjects provided by 6 global collaborators. A de-identified subject ID, COVID-19 status, age in years and sex were almost always included in the sample metadata. HLA class I and class II types, where available, came from metadata supplied by the sample provider rather than from assay-based typing.

The immunoSEQ Assay, a bias-controlled multiplex PCR, was used to amplify TCRbeta CDR3 regions from genomic DNA. On the study's bioinformatics: The number of nucleated cells in each sample was estimated by amplification of reference gene primers within the assay. To quantify the absolute abundance of each unique TCRbeta CDR3 rearrangement, sequence reads were collapsed and filtered. For each sample, productive Simpson clonality was calculated as the square root of Simpson's diversity index across productive rearrangements. TCRdb took over this immuneACCESS table, retaining in-frame rearrangements with V and J assigned. Such tables are incomplete; in checked studies, under half of the missing clones stem from an unresolved V gene, and the remainder is unexplained. That table is the source of V, J and clone size, and D and trimming were worked out from the DNA. A total of some 130,000 clones appear in this sample, roughly 80% of them only once. 17% of the sample rests with the top ten.

Overall study results and their limits: Clinical and demographic metadata were provided uncurated, with the amount varying by source and participant.

As concerns this clone: This receptor's antigen is unknown. Per-base quality was not reported, and no clone a single base away is much larger than it.

CDR1 and CDR2 were assigned from the germline V gene (reference sequence) as GTSNPN and SVGIG. The V end gives up 8 bases and the J end 6 bases, leaving 16 bases in the junction not matched to a gene. From the cysteine through the phenylalanine, the CDR3 covers 16 amino acids. Just CDR3 DNA is preserved here, 48 bases in frame from base 1. Each collaborating institution followed its own protocols to collect whole blood in K2EDTA tubes. Collaborator samples were shipped for TCRbeta analysis as frozen whole blood, isolated PBMCs, or DNA extracted from either sample type. Sequenced material: peripheral blood. The chain is made from TRBV30 and TRBJ1-4; 9 nucleotides in the junction match TRBD1. The sequence came from a woman of 80 years or more with acute or convalescent COVID-19. The DNA sequence is TGTGCCGCGAGTAAAACAGGGGGCGCAGGATATGAAAAACTGTTTTTT. This yields the protein CAASKTGGAGYEKLFF. Reference TRBV30 and TRBJ1-4 proteins supply the regions before and after the CDR3; the full variable domain is: SQTIHQWPATLVQPVGSPLSLECTVEGTSNPNLYWYRQAAGRGLQLLFYSVGIGQISSEVPQNLSASRPQDRQFILSSKKLLLSDSGFYLCAASKTGGAGYEKLFFGSGTQLSVL.